This entry features one TCR beta chain sequence. Its cognate antigen is unknown. The data were obtained in a study of post-analysis software for immune sequencing data. Study-level results: TRBV5-6, TRBV5-1 and TRBV20-1 belonged to a set of a few TRBV segments that were more frequent in patients than controls.

CDR1 is SQVTM, CDR2 ANQGSEA, per germline. Trimming cost V 6 bases and J 6 bases; bases outside gene matches: 8. The CDR3 extends over 13 amino acids. Unique molecular identifiers were present in the TCR beta cDNA libraries. Using its own MiXCR run on the PCR reads, TCRdb lists one record per CDR3 protein. The table has approximately 630,000 distinct CDR3 sequences, 59% seen once; the top ten hold approximately 11%. The sample taken for sequencing was blood. The genes are TRBV29-1 and TRBJ2-3, with 8 bases matching TRBD1. This clonotype was obtained from a girl aged 2-10 years with multiple sclerosis. CDR3 amino acids: CSVCSQGEDTQYF. CDR3 sequence (DNA): TGCAGCGTATGTTCACAGGGGGAGGATACGCAGTATTTT.